The present T cell receptor beta chain was sequenced within a study of spatial heterogeneity in lung cancer. Study conclusions and caveats: Intratumoral expanded alpha and beta TCR counts were found to track tumor mutation counts.

This clonotype is deemed medium-sized (0.01 to 0.1%). Its specificity is unknown. Regarding time point: sample taken at primary tumor resection. TCRdb recomputed calls from the 5' RACE reads with MiXCR, one row per CDR3 protein. The sample includes 2,000 to 3,000 distinct CDR3 sequences, 15% to 20% of them seen just once. Trimming removed 0 bases from V and 8 bases from J, with 10 bases in between. The CDR3 has 13 residues. The germline gives CDR1 SNHLY, CDR2 FYNNEI. This TCR derives from a male donor with early-stage non-small cell lung cancer. The chain carries TRBV2 and TRBJ1-2; D gene unclear. The sequenced sample was lung tumor tissue, obtained at surgery. CDR3 region: CASSEALLDGYTF. The CDR3 nucleotides are TGTGCCAGCAGTGAAGCGCTTCTGGACGGCTACACCTTC.